The 28 T cell receptor beta chains listed next were all sequenced from one sample in a study of blood T cell repertoires in COVID-19. Sequencing was performed with immunoSEQ multiplex PCR; in TCRdb, only in-frame clones are kept and a portion is missing. The table records some 55,000 clones, around 86% of them present only once. Sequenced input: peripheral blood. These receptors were taken from a woman aged 55 to 70 with acute or convalescent COVID-19.

V and J are TRBV29-1 and TRBJ2-1; TRBD2 aligns across 14 bases. There are 16 residues in the CDR3. Per germline, CDR1 SQVTM and CDR2 ANQGSEA. V was clipped by 4 bases and J by 3 bases; unmatched bases: 5. The CDR3 DNA is TGCAGCGTTGGGGGGACTAGCGGGAGCGACTACAATGAGCAGTTCTTC. Translated, it gives CSVGGTSGSDYNEQFF.

This chain joins TRBV27 and TRBJ1-4; TRBD1 agrees at 8 bases. This CDR3 has 18 residues. Germline CDR1 reads MNHEY; CDR2 reads SMNVEV (reference sequence). Unmatched junction bases numbered 11, after V lost 5 bases and J lost 0 bases. CDR3 nucleotide sequence: TGTGCCAGCAGTCTGAGACCGGACAGGGCTGCAACTAATGAAAAACTGTTTTTT. It translates to CASSLRPDRAATNEKLFF.

The genes are TRBV9 and TRBJ2-6, with 7 bases fitting TRBD1. This CDR3 is built from 18 residues. V lost 4 bases and J lost 0; bases outside the gene matches: 10. Germline lookup yields CDR1 SGDLS and CDR2 YYNGEE. The CDR3, as DNA: TGTGCCAGCAGCACAGGGGTCCTCCACTCCTCTGGGGCCAACGTCCTGACTTTC. Translation gives CASSTGVLHSSGANVLTF.

This sequence joins TRBV27 and TRBJ1-1; D unclear. This CDR3 has 13 amino acids. The germline V gene has CDR1 MNHEY and CDR2 SMNVEV (reference sequence). The V gene lost 3 bases and the J gene lost 13 bases, with 18 bases spanning the gap. The CDR3: CASSLIARARVFF. In nucleotides, the CDR3 is TGTGCCAGCAGTTTGATTGCGCGGGCCCGGGTTTTCTTT.

V usage is TRBV19 and J usage is TRBJ2-7, with TRBD2 matching 9 bases. The CDR3 runs 21 residues. Germline V gene data show CDR1 as LNHDA and CDR2 as SQIVND (reference sequence). The V gene end was trimmed by 5 bases and the J gene end by 1 base; junction bases not matched to a gene: 24. CDR3 nucleotides: TGTGCCAGTAGTCCGTCCCGATTAGCGGGAGAAGTGGTAAGAGGGTCCTACGAGCAGTACTTC. Translation: CASSPSRLAGEVVRGSYEQYF.

In DNA form, the CDR3 reads TGTGCCAGCAGTGGACAGGGTACCGAAAAACTGTTTTTT. Its protein is CASSGQGTEKLFF. V is TRBV2 and J is TRBJ1-4, with 7 bases fitting TRBD1. Germline V CDR1 and CDR2: SNHLY, FYNNEI. The CDR3 sequence is 13 residues long. The ends lost 4 bases at V and 8 bases at J; junction bases unmatched: 4.

In its sample, this clone was seen a few times. The chain combines TRBV2 with TRBJ1-1; 9 nucleotides line up with TRBD1. Germline lookup yields CDR1 SNHLY and CDR2 FYNNEI. Losses at the gene ends were 5 bases for V and 10 bases for J; bases not matched to a gene: 2. The CDR3 is 11 amino acids. CDR3 in DNA: TGTGCCAGCAGTACAGGGGGCGCAGCTTTCTTT. This sequence encodes CASSTGGAAFF.

The chain's CDR3 is CASSPLGQGFNEKLFF. CDR3 in DNA: TGTGCCAGCTCACCCCTAGGACAGGGGTTTAATGAAAAACTGTTTTTT. The chain is built from TRBV18 and TRBJ1-4, with 9 bases aligning to TRBD1. The CDR3 has 16 residues. After removal of 3 bases from V and 4 bases from J, the junction contained 6 bases not matched to a gene. Germline CDR1 and CDR2: KGHSH and LQKENI.

The rearrangement joins TRBV9 to TRBJ2-3; 9 bases align to TRBD2. The CDR3 length is 15 residues. The V and J ends lost 0 bases and 4 bases, in that order; junction bases with no gene match: 3. Germline V gene lookup returns CDR1 SGDLS and CDR2 YYNGEE. Written as DNA, the CDR3 is TGTGCCAGCAGCGTAGAACTAGCGGGCCCAGATACGCAGTATTTT. This encodes CASSVELAGPDTQYF. Full variable domain (remainder filled in from reference TRBV9 and TRBJ2-3): DSGVTQTPKHLITATGQRVTLRCSPRSGDLSVYWYQQSLDQGLQFLIQYYNGEERAKGNILERFSAQQFPDLHSELNLSSLELGDSALYFCASSVELAGPDTQYFGPGTRLTVL.

The chain has TRBV11-1 and TRBJ1-1; tentative D call: TRBD1 (5 bases). Trimming removed 2 bases from V and 3 bases from J, with 10 bases in between. Per germline, CDR1 SGHAT and CDR2 FQDESV (reference sequence). The CDR3 totals 14 residues. The CDR3 protein is CASSLQTGYTEAFF. CDR3 DNA: TGTGCCAGCAGCTTACAAACAGGCTACACTGAAGCTTTCTTT.

The gene calls are TRBV18 and TRBJ1-6; 11 bases line up with TRBD1. The germline V gene encodes CDR1 KGHSH and CDR2 LQKENI. This CDR3 is built from 17 residues. The trim removed 2 bases at V and 9 bases at J, leaving 9 bases unmatched. The CDR3 here is CASSPREGQGAGSPLHF. The CDR3 nucleotides read TGTGCCAGCTCACCAAGGGAAGGACAGGGGGCTGGTTCACCCCTCCACTTT.

The V gene is TRBV5-6, the J gene TRBJ1-2, with 7 bases matching TRBD1. The CDR3 totals 14 residues. Trimming took 3 bases from V and 2 from J; bases not matched to a gene: 4. Germline-derived CDR1 and CDR2 are SGHDT and YYEEEE. For the CDR3, the DNA is TGTGCCAGCAGCTCGATGGGACAGAACTATGGCTACACCTTC. Protein: CASSSMGQNYGYTF.

The V call is TRBV7-3, the J call TRBJ2-2, with 12 bases matching TRBD1. The CDR3 runs 17 residues. Trimming took 5 bases from V and 4 from J; bases not matched to a gene: 8. The germline V gene has CDR1 SGHTA and CDR2 FQGTGA. The CDR3 nucleotides read TGTGCCAGCAGCCCGGGACAGGGGGCGCGGGGCACCGGGGAGCTGTTTTTT. As protein: CASSPGQGARGTGELFF.

This sequence joins TRBV4-2 and TRBJ1-4; the match to TRBD1 covers 8 bases. With 3 bases clipped from V and 3 bases from J, the junction kept 3 bases outside the gene matches. In germline, CDR1 is LGHNA, CDR2 YNFKEQ. The CDR3 covers 15 residues. CDR3 nucleotides: TGTGCCAGCAGCCAGGTACAGGGGGCTAATGAAAAACTGTTTTTT. This encodes CASSQVQGANEKLFF.

The chain carries TRBV28 and TRBJ1-5, with 7 positions matching TRBD1. The V and J ends lost 1 base and 7 bases, in that order; junction bases with no gene match: 4. This CDR3 has 14 amino acids. The germline CDR1 and CDR2 sequences are MDHEN and SYDVKM. This CDR3 is CASSLFSGGQPQHF. CDR3 coding DNA: TGTGCCAGCAGTTTATTCTCAGGGGGGCAGCCCCAGCATTTT.

This clone was seen a handful of times. V and J are TRBV6-4 and TRBJ1-1; 8 positions match TRBD1. The CDR3 runs 14 residues. With 6 bases clipped from V and 4 bases from J, the junction kept 7 bases outside the gene matches. Germline CDR1 reads MRHNA; CDR2 reads SNTAGT. The CDR3 DNA reads TGTGCCAGCAGCCCTAGGACAGGGAGCACTGAAGCTTTCTTT. Its protein is CASSPRTGSTEAFF.

The rearrangement joins TRBV2 to TRBJ1-1; 9 bases agree with TRBD1. V shed 7 bases, J shed 4 bases, and the junction held 10 bases outside the gene matches. Germline values: CDR1 SNHLY, CDR2 FYNNEI. The CDR3 has 15 amino acids. The CDR3 reads CASILRDRESTEAFF. CDR3 bases: TGTGCCAGCATTCTCCGGGACAGGGAGAGCACTGAAGCTTTCTTT.

The sample holds a few counts of this clone. The chain combines TRBV5-1 with TRBJ2-1; TRBD1 is a possible D gene (6 bases). Trimming pared 2 bases from V and 2 bases from J, leaving 14 bases between. Germline CDR1 reads SGHRS; CDR2 reads YFSETQ. The CDR3 is 16 residues long. The CDR3 is CASSFALTGAYNEQFF. CDR3 in DNA: TGCGCCAGCAGCTTCGCCCTGACAGGAGCCTACAATGAGCAGTTCTTC.

The chain recombines TRBV10-1 with TRBJ2-2, with 9 bases identical to TRBD2. CDR3 length: 14 residues. J lost 5 bases, V lost 8 bases, and 6 bases had no gene match. The germline gives CDR1 WNHNN, CDR2 SYGVQD (reference sequence). The CDR3 nucleotides read TGCGCCAGCCAGCGGGAGGTTGGGACCGGGGAGCTGTTTTTT. Residues: CASQREVGTGELFF.

The chain is built from TRBV27 and TRBJ1-1; 7 bases are a match to TRBD1. Looked up from germline, CDR1 is MNHEY and CDR2 is SMNVEV (reference sequence). With 5 bases clipped from V and 5 bases from J, the junction kept 11 bases outside the gene matches. The CDR3 loop spans 15 amino acids. The CDR3 loop reads CASSRKPGGSTEAFF. The CDR3 DNA sequence: TGTGCCAGCAGTCGGAAACCAGGGGGTAGTACTGAAGCTTTCTTT.

The V call is TRBV6-5, the J call TRBJ2-3; 8 positions agree with TRBD2. Per the germline V gene, CDR1 is MNHEY and CDR2 is SVGAGI. CDR3 length equals 15 residues. The ends lost 7 bases at V and 2 bases at J; junction bases unmatched: 8. CDR3 sequence: CASTPRGGVTDTQYF. The CDR3 DNA reads TGTGCCAGCACCCCTCGGGGGGGCGTCACAGATACGCAGTATTTT.

The chain is built from TRBV24-1 and TRBJ2-7, with TRBD2 identical over 10 bases. This CDR3 contains 14 residues. The germline CDR1 and CDR2 sequences are KGHDR and SFDVKD. Trimming took 4 bases from V and 6 from J; bases not matched to a gene: 5. DNA for the CDR3: TGTGCCACCAGTGACTCTAGCGGGAGTTTCGAGCAGTACTTC. It is translated as CATSDSSGSFEQYF.

With respect to this clone: Mismatch with germline at one junction end may stem from a read error. The rearrangement links TRBV2 to TRBJ1-1, with TRBD1 matching 9 bases. The V gene's germline CDR1 is SNHLY and CDR2 FYNNEI. This CDR3 region has 16 residues. CDR3 amino acids: CASSEGTGSMGTEAFF. Here the CDR3 DNA reads TGTGCCAGCAGCGAAGGGACAGGGTCCATGGGGACTGAAGCTTTCTTT.

The chain joins TRBV6-6 to TRBJ2-1, with 7 bases matching TRBD1. Germline CDR1 reads MNHNY; CDR2 reads SVGAGI (reference sequence). The J segment lost 6 bases and the V segment lost 5 bases, leaving 16 bases of the junction unmatched. This CDR3 contains 17 residues. The CDR3 reads CASSPGQTLLVSNEQFF. CDR3 sequence (DNA): TGTGCCAGCAGTCCGGGACAGACCCTACTAGTGAGCAATGAGCAGTTCTTC.

The rearrangement joins TRBV28 to TRBJ1-2, with TRBD1 matching 9 bases. With 2 bases clipped from V and 8 bases from J, the junction kept 15 bases outside the gene matches. This CDR3 spans 17 amino acids. In germline, CDR1 is MDHEN, CDR2 SYDVKM. The CDR3 sequence: CASSLPPPLDRGQGYTF. As DNA, the CDR3 is TGTGCCAGCAGTTTACCCCCTCCTTTGGACAGGGGTCAGGGCTACACCTTC.

The table lists this clone with a count of one. The chain combines TRBV7-2 with TRBJ2-1, with D perhaps TRBD2 (7 bases). Germline CDR1 SGHTA, CDR2 FQGNSA. Trimming cost V 0 bases and J 4 bases, with 16 bases left between them. The CDR3 runs to 17 residues. For the CDR3, the DNA is TGTGCCAGCAGCTTAGCCGGGGGGCCGACCTCTTACAATGAGCAGTTCTTC. This codes for CASSLAGGPTSYNEQFF.

This rearrangement joins TRBV10-3 to TRBJ1-6; TRBD1 agrees at 8 bases. Germline CDR1 is ENHRY and CDR2 is SYGVKD. There are 16 residues in the CDR3. V lost 0 bases to trimming and J lost 7 bases; unmatched junction nucleotides: 5. As DNA, the CDR3 is TGTGCCATCAGTGAGTCGCAGGGGGCCGGCAATTCACCCCTCCACTTT. Amino acids: CAISESQGAGNSPLHF.

The chain uses TRBV4-2 and TRBJ2-5; D gene ambiguous. The CDR3 spans 15 residues. V was clipped by 0 bases and J by 4 bases, with 12 bases between them. Germline V gene lookup returns CDR1 LGHNA and CDR2 YNFKEQ. The CDR3 coding sequence is TGTGCCAGCAGCCAAGATTTCAGGAACGGAGAGACCCAGTACTTC. This codes for CASSQDFRNGETQYF.